Below are 14 T cell receptor beta chains sequenced from a single sample in a study of blood T cell repertoires in COVID-19. Assay: immunoSEQ multiplex PCR; the TCRdb copy retains only in-frame clones and omits some. The data show tens of thousands of clones, 83% seen once. Source material: peripheral blood. These receptors were obtained from a man aged 25 to 40 with COVID-19, enrolled during active disease.

V and J are TRBV6-2 or TRBV6-3 and TRBJ1-5; D not certain. The V and J ends lost 2 bases and 4 bases respectively, with 6 bases between them. This CDR3 has 13 amino acids. Per germline, CDR1 MNHEY and CDR2 SVGEGT. The CDR3 nucleotides read TGTGCCAGCAGTTACGGCGGGAATCAGCCCCAGCATTTT. Translation: CASSYGGNQPQHF.

This chain connects TRBV6-5 to TRBJ2-5; D possibly corresponds to TRBD1 (5 bases). Deletions cut 0 bases from V and 10 bases from J, with 21 bases between. CDR3 length equals 16 residues. The V gene's germline CDR1 is MNHEY and CDR2 SVGAGI. The CDR3 loop reads CASSYSNRAGKIGQYF. The CDR3 DNA reads as TGTGCCAGCAGTTACTCGAATCGGGCAGGGAAAATAGGCCAGTACTTC.

The rearrangement links TRBV29-1 to TRBJ1-1; the D is unclear. Germline CDR1 reads SQVTM; CDR2 reads ANQGSEA. The CDR3 extends over 13 amino acids. The V and J ends lost 4 bases and 0 bases respectively, with 9 bases between them. The CDR3 is CSVALHMNTEAFF. CDR3 coding DNA: TGCAGCGTTGCATTACACATGAACACTGAAGCTTTCTTT.

The CDR3 is CASARGTGNYEQYF. The DNA of the CDR3 is TGTGCCAGCGCTAGAGGGACAGGCAACTACGAGCAGTACTTC. The chain employs TRBV25-1 and TRBJ2-7; 8 positions agree with TRBD1. V trimming: 8 bases; J trimming: 3 bases; junction bases outside the gene matches: 9. From germline, CDR1 is MGHDK and CDR2 SYGVNS. There are 14 residues in the CDR3.

CDR3 region: CAIGSSYNSPLHF. The CDR3 region has the DNA TGTGCCATCGGGAGCTCCTATAATTCACCCCTCCACTTT. The chain has TRBV28 and TRBJ1-6; no clear D. The CDR3 consists of 13 residues. Germline V lookup: CDR1 MDHEN, CDR2 SYDVKM. V was cut by 10 bases and J by 0 bases, with 7 bases left in between. The whole variable domain, remainder taken from reference TRBV28 and TRBJ1-6, is DVKVTQSSRYLVKRTGEKVFLECVQDMDHENMFWYRQDPGLGLRLIYFSYDVKMKEKGDIPEGYSVSREKKERFSLILESASTNQTSMYLCAIGSSYNSPLHFGNGTRLTVT.

The genes are TRBV6-6 and TRBJ1-5; D uncertain. The CDR3 extends over 15 amino acids. CDR1 is MNHNY, CDR2 SVGAGI, per germline (reference sequence). The V end was cut by 0 bases, the J end by 8 bases, with 14 bases between. The CDR3 region is CASSYSEGNGEPQHF. The CDR3, as DNA: TGTGCCAGCAGTTACTCGGAGGGAAACGGAGAGCCCCAGCATTTT.

This clone was found once. This chain links TRBV19 with TRBJ2-7; 9 nucleotides agree with TRBD1. Germline values: CDR1 LNHDA, CDR2 SQIVND (reference sequence). The V gene end was trimmed by 6 bases and the J gene end by 5 bases; junction bases not matched to a gene: 14. The CDR3 has 16 residues. The CDR3 nucleotides read TGTGCCAGTAGCGAAGCCCGGGACAGGGCTATCCACGAGCAGTACTTC. Amino acid sequence: CASSEARDRAIHEQYF.

The gene calls are TRBV28 and TRBJ1-2, with 7 bases aligning to TRBD1. The CDR3 runs 13 residues. Unmatched junction bases numbered 8, after V lost 5 bases and J lost 8 bases. CDR1 MDHEN and CDR2 SYDVKM come from the germline V gene. The CDR3 DNA reads as TGTGCCAGCAGTAATACTGACAGGGTCGGCTACACCTTC. It encodes CASSNTDRVGYTF.

V usage is TRBV19 and J usage is TRBJ2-5; D is unclear. The germline CDR1 and CDR2 sequences are LNHDA and SQIVND (reference sequence). The CDR3 covers 15 residues. Deletions cut 1 base from V and 0 bases from J, with 9 bases between. The CDR3 coding sequence is TGTGCCAGTAGTATAGGACTGAGCTACCAAGAGACCCAGTACTTC. This sequence encodes CASSIGLSYQETQYF.

The genes are TRBV21-1 and TRBJ2-3; TRBD1, the table's D call, lacks a check against the DNA. TRBV21-1 is a pseudogene. The CDR3 is 20 residues long. CDR3 amino acids: CASSLRPGAGTGEGTDTQYF. As DNA, the CDR3 is TGTGCCAGCAGCCTAAGACCGGGAGCAGGGACAGGGGAAGGCACAGATACGCAGTATTTT.

The J gene is TRBJ2-3, the V gene TRBV6-2 or TRBV6-3, with TRBD2 matching 13 bases. This CDR3 has 17 amino acids. From germline, CDR1 is MNHEY and CDR2 SVGEGT. After removal of 5 bases from V and 4 bases from J, the junction contained 9 bases not matched to a gene. The CDR3 DNA follows: TGTGCCAGCAGTCTGGCCCAACTAGCGGGAGGGCCAGATACGCAGTATTTT. The encoded protein is CASSLAQLAGGPDTQYF.

This clone is classed as medium-sized. Other DNA sequences within the sample encode an identical CDR3. The J gene is TRBJ1-4, the V gene TRBV12-3 or TRBV12-4; 9 bases line up with TRBD1. The V segment lost 3 bases and the J segment 7 bases; nucleotides outside the gene matches: 0. This CDR3 region has 13 residues. The CDR3 DNA reads as TGTGCCAGCAGTTTGGGACAGGGTGAAAAACTGTTTTTT. It is translated as CASSLGQGEKLFF.

The CDR3 DNA reads TGCGCCAGCAGCCAAGTAGGAGCGGGGGTCTACGAGCAGTACTTC. Its protein is CASSQVGAGVYEQYF. V is TRBV4-1 and J is TRBJ2-7; 8 bases align to TRBD2. Germline-derived CDR1 and CDR2 are MGHRA and YSYEKL. Trimming took 1 base from V and 3 from J; bases not matched to a gene: 5. This CDR3 comprises 15 residues.

V is TRBV20-1 and J is TRBJ2-5; D possibly corresponds to TRBD2 (5 bases). Trimming stripped 3 bases from V and 3 bases from J, with 17 bases between. CDR1 DFQATT and CDR2 SNEGSKA come from the germline V gene (reference sequence). This CDR3 spans 15 amino acids. CDR3 region: CSASGNRDFKETQYF. DNA for the CDR3: TGCAGTGCTAGTGGAAACCGGGATTTCAAAGAGACCCAGTACTTC.